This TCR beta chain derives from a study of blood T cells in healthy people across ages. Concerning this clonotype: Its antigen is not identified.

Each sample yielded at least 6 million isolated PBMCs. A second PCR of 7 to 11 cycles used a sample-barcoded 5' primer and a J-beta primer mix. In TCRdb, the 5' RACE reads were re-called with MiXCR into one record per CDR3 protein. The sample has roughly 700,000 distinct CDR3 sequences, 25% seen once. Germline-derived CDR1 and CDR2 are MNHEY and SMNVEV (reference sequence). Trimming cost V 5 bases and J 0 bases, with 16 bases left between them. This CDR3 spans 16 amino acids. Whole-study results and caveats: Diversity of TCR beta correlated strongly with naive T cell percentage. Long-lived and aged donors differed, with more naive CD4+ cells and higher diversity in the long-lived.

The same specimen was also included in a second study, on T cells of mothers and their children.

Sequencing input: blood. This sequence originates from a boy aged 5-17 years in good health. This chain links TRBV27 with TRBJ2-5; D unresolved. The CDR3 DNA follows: TGTGCCAGCAGTATTCTATACGACAAGTACCAAGAGACCCAGTACTTC. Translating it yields CASSILYDKYQETQYF.